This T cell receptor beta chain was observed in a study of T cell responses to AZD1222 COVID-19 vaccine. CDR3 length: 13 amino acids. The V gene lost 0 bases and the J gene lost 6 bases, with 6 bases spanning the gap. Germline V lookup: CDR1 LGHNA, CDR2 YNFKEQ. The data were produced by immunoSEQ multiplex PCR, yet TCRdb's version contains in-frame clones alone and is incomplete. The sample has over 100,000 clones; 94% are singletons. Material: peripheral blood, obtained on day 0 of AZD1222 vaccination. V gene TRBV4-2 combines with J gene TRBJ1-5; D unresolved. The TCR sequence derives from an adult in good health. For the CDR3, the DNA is TGTGCCAGCAGCCAAGATCTCAGTCAGCCCCAGCATTTT. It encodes CASSQDLSQPQHF.